Presented here are 25 T cell receptor beta chains from one specimen sequenced in a study of blood T cell repertoires in COVID-19. Sequencing was performed with immunoSEQ multiplex PCR; in TCRdb, only in-frame clones are kept and a portion is missing. The sample has 250,000 or so clones, approximately 86% seen once; the top ten hold 5% to 7%. Sequencing was done on a sample of peripheral blood. The receptors derive from a woman aged 55 to 70 with active or convalescent COVID-19.

This chain connects TRBV7-9 to TRBJ1-5; D perhaps matches TRBD1 (5 bases). Per the germline V gene, CDR1 is SEHNR and CDR2 is FQNEAQ (reference sequence). The ends were cut back, 5 bases at V and 2 bases at J, with 13 bases in the middle. This CDR3 region has 15 residues. The DNA of the CDR3 is TGTGCCAGCAGCCGAGCAGGGCTGGGCAATCAGCCCCAGCATTTT. Its protein product is CASSRAGLGNQPQHF.

The J gene is TRBJ1-1, the V gene TRBV10-1; TRBD1 matches 7 bases. CDR1 is WNHNN, CDR2 SYGVQD, per germline (reference sequence). The CDR3 runs 16 residues. The V segment lost 2 bases and the J segment 0 bases; nucleotides outside the gene matches: 6. DNA for the CDR3: TGCGCCAGCAGTGAGAAGACAGGGCCTATGAACACTGAAGCTTTCTTT. Its translation is CASSEKTGPMNTEAFF.

V is TRBV7-8 and J is TRBJ2-2; TRBD2 agrees at 7 bases. Trimming cost V 5 bases and J 2 bases; bases outside gene matches: 20. The CDR3 totals 20 residues. The germline V gene encodes CDR1 SGHVS and CDR2 FQNEAQ. The CDR3 bases are TGTGCCAGCAGCATGACATTAGCGGGCGTCGAAGGACTTAACACCGGGGAGCTGTTTTTT. Its translation is CASSMTLAGVEGLNTGELFF.

The chain has TRBV18 and TRBJ1-3, with a weak D call TRBD1 (5 bases). Germline V gene lookup returns CDR1 KGHSH and CDR2 LQKENI. The CDR3 spans 17 residues. V lost 4 bases and J 0 bases, leaving 16 bases between the germline ends. The CDR3 spells CASSQQAAENSGNTIYF. The CDR3 DNA reads as TGTGCCAGCTCACAACAGGCCGCCGAAAACTCTGGAAACACCATATATTTT.

V is TRBV19 and J is TRBJ2-3; unclear D gene. V dropped 2 bases and J dropped 4 bases, with 7 bases sitting between them. The CDR3 spans 13 residues. The germline CDR1 and CDR2 sequences are LNHDA and SQIVND (reference sequence). In DNA, the CDR3 is TGTGCCAGTAGTATACCAGGTCCAGATACGCAGTATTTT. Translating it yields CASSIPGPDTQYF.

This sequence joins TRBV5-1 and TRBJ2-1, with 8 bases that match TRBD2. CDR1 SGHRS and CDR2 YFSETQ come from the germline V gene. The CDR3 spans 15 residues. V was clipped by 1 base and J by 5 bases; unmatched bases: 5. CDR3 in DNA: TGCGCCAGCAGCTTGAGCGGGGGACCTAACAATGAGCAGTTCTTC. It encodes CASSLSGGPNNEQFF.

This clone appeared a few times. The chain has TRBV9 and TRBJ1-3, with no clear D. Germline V lookup: CDR1 SGDLS, CDR2 YYNGEE. The germline V and J ends were trimmed by 3 bases and 0 bases, with 4 bases remaining between them. This CDR3 is 13 amino acids long. CDR3 sequence: CASSASSGNTIYF. Here the CDR3 DNA reads TGTGCCAGCAGCGCGAGCTCTGGAAACACCATATATTTT.

This chain links TRBV19 with TRBJ2-1; 9 bases match TRBD2. Germline assignment: CDR1 LNHDA and CDR2 SQIVND (reference sequence). V lost 6 bases to trimming and J lost 9 bases; unmatched junction nucleotides: 12. The CDR3 covers 15 residues. The CDR3 nucleotides are TGTGCCAGTAGGAGTCTCAGCGGGGGGATCTTTGAGCAGTTCTTC. Translating gives CASRSLSGGIFEQFF. Combining the CDR3 with reference TRBV19 and TRBJ2-1 gives the whole variable domain DGGITQSPKYLFRKEGQNVTLSCEQNLNHDAMYWYRQDPGQGLRLIYYSQIVNDFQKGDIAEGYSVSREKKESFPLTVTSAQKNPTAFYLCASRSLSGGIFEQFFGPGTRLTVL.

The V call is TRBV5-6, the J call TRBJ1-2; 8 nucleotides line up with TRBD1. CDR3 length: 13 amino acids. Germline trimming cut 3 bases from V and 8 bases from J; bases unmatched to any gene: 6. Germline V lookup: CDR1 SGHDT, CDR2 YYEEEE. The CDR3 DNA sequence: TGTGCCAGCAGCTCTGGACAGGGCACCGGCTACACCTTC. It yields the protein CASSSGQGTGYTF.

The rearrangement uses TRBV2 and TRBJ2-1; TRBD1 aligns across 9 bases. The CDR3 loop spans 17 amino acids. V gave up 0 bases and J gave up 5 bases; unmatched junction bases: 8. The germline gives CDR1 SNHLY, CDR2 FYNNEI. This CDR3 is CASSEALPGQGNNEQFF. The CDR3 DNA reads TGTGCCAGCAGTGAAGCACTCCCGGGACAGGGCAACAATGAGCAGTTCTTC.

V usage is TRBV7-9 and J usage is TRBJ2-3; tentative D call: TRBD2 (5 bases). V lost 6 bases and J 3 bases, leaving 19 bases between the germline ends. Germline assignment: CDR1 SEHNR and CDR2 FQNEAQ (reference sequence). CDR3 size: 16 residues. CDR3 protein: CASSPFLRVGTDTQYF. The CDR3, as DNA: TGTGCCAGCAGTCCCTTTTTGCGGGTGGGGACAGATACGCAGTATTTT. The full variable domain, completed using reference TRBV7-9 and TRBJ2-3, is DTGVSQNPRHKITKRGQNVTFRCDPISEHNRLYWYRQTLGQGPEFLTYFQNEAQLEKSRLLSDRFSAERPKGSFSTLEIQRTEQGDSAMYLCASSPFLRVGTDTQYFGPGTRLTVL.

The chain couples TRBV19 to TRBJ1-2; TRBD1 is a possible D gene (5 bases). The CDR3 covers 12 residues. The germline V and J ends were trimmed by 7 bases and 7 bases, with 13 bases remaining between them. Germline CDR1 is LNHDA and CDR2 is SQIVND (reference sequence). CDR3 protein: CASKQAKGGYTF. In DNA form, the CDR3 reads TGTGCCAGTAAACAGGCCAAGGGTGGCTACACCTTC.

The CDR3 DNA reads as TGTGCCACCAGCTCCAGGGACAGAACCTACAATGAGCAGTTCTTC. Translating gives CATSSRDRTYNEQFF. This chain links TRBV24-1 with TRBJ2-1; TRBD1 aligns across 7 bases. The CDR3 is 15 residues long. V dropped 7 bases and J dropped 2; count of bases not matched to a gene: 7. Germline V gene sequence: CDR1 KGHDR, CDR2 SFDVKD.

This clone was observed a few times. This rearrangement joins TRBV6-5 to TRBJ2-1, with TRBD2 matching 8 bases. The V segment lost 6 bases and the J segment 7 bases; nucleotides outside the gene matches: 5. Germline V gene sequence: CDR1 MNHEY, CDR2 SVGAGI. The CDR3 has 13 amino acids. The CDR3 spells CASSQTSVNEQFF. The CDR3 DNA follows: TGTGCCAGCAGCCAGACTAGCGTGAATGAGCAGTTCTTC.

CDR3 sequence reads: CSFLGQPSTDTQYF. The CDR3 DNA reads TGCAGCTTCCTGGGGCAGCCTAGCACAGATACGCAGTATTTT. This chain links TRBV29-1 with TRBJ2-3; D is perhaps TRBD1 (5 bases). Germline values: CDR1 SQVTM, CDR2 ANQGSEA. V gave up 8 bases and J gave up 0 bases, with 15 bases separating them. The CDR3 has 14 residues.

The table lists this clone with a count of one. Sequence at one end of the junction differs from germline and may be a read error. The chain joins TRBV7-2 to TRBJ1-3; TRBD1 is a possible D gene (5 bases). CDR1 is SGHTA, CDR2 FQGNSA, per germline. The CDR3 totals 13 residues. The CDR3 loop is CASSLWGADLVDF. In nucleotides, the CDR3 is TGTGCCAGCAGCTTATGGGGCGCGGATCTAGTGGATTTT.

This clone occurred a few times. This chain connects TRBV24-1 to TRBJ2-3; 8 bases line up with TRBD2. The germline V gene has CDR1 KGHDR and CDR2 SFDVKD. The V gene end was trimmed by 5 bases and the J gene end by 6 bases; junction bases not matched to a gene: 6. The CDR3 extends over 14 amino acids. The CDR3 region has the DNA TGTGCCACCAGTGCCGGGAGGGGCTCCGATACGCAGTATTTT. This codes for CATSAGRGSDTQYF.

This chain uses TRBV12-3 or TRBV12-4 with TRBJ1-1, with D possibly matching TRBD1 (5 bases). The CDR3 extends over 13 amino acids. V lost 1 base, J lost 3 bases, and 6 bases lay in between. In DNA form, the CDR3 reads TGTGCCAGCAGTTTAGTAGGGGACACTGAAGCTTTCTTT. It translates to CASSLVGDTEAFF.

The V and J genes are TRBV4-1 and TRBJ1-5; D might be TRBD1 (6 bases). The CDR3 contains 15 residues. Germline V CDR1 and CDR2: MGHRA, YSYEKL. Trimming removed 0 bases from V and 7 bases from J, with 13 bases in between. The CDR3 DNA reads TGCGCCAGCAGCCAAGACCCACAGGGACACCAGCCCCAGCATTTT. This codes for CASSQDPQGHQPQHF.

The chain couples TRBV11-3 to TRBJ2-1, with TRBD2 identical over 15 bases. V shed 4 bases, J shed 7 bases, and the junction held 8 bases outside the gene matches. Germline V CDR1 and CDR2: SGHNT, YENEEA. The CDR3 length is 17 residues. CDR3 coding DNA: TGTGCCAGCAGCTCAGGACTAGCGGGAGGGCCGAGGAATGAGCAGTTCTTC. It is translated as CASSSGLAGGPRNEQFF. The full variable domain, in which reference TRBV11-3 and TRBJ2-1 provide the parts outside the CDR3, is EAGVVQSPRYKIIEKKQPVAFWCNPISGHNTLYWYLQNLGQGPELLIRYENEEAVDDSQLPKDRFSAERLKGVDSTLKIQPAELGDSAVYLCASSSGLAGGPRNEQFFGPGTRLTVL.

The CDR3 loop reads CASRVDRNTEAFF. The CDR3 region has the DNA TGTGCCAGCAGAGTGGACAGGAACACTGAAGCTTTCTTT. The genes are TRBV12-3 or TRBV12-4 and TRBJ1-1, with D possibly matching TRBD1 (6 bases). The CDR3 is made up of 13 amino acids. The ends were cut back, 6 bases at V and 1 base at J, with 9 bases in the middle.

The chain has TRBV5-1 and TRBJ1-1; TRBD1 aligns across 7 bases. CDR3 size: 14 residues. From germline, CDR1 is SGHRS and CDR2 YFSETQ. Trimming at V came to 6 bases and at J to 0 bases, leaving 5 bases not matched to a gene. CDR3 sequence (DNA): TGCGCCAGCACCGCACAGGGGTTGAACACTGAAGCTTTCTTT. Translating it yields CASTAQGLNTEAFF.

The chain recombines TRBV14 with TRBJ2-7, with 9 bases that match TRBD2. Germline-derived CDR1 and CDR2 are SGHDN and FVKESK. The CDR3 runs 14 residues. With 4 bases clipped from V and 3 bases from J, the junction kept 4 bases outside the gene matches. CDR3 loop: CASSRGSGGYEQYF. The CDR3 DNA is TGTGCCAGCAGCCGGGGTAGCGGGGGCTACGAGCAGTACTTC.

The rearrangement uses TRBV10-3 and TRBJ1-5; D may be TRBD1 (5 bases). Trimming took 6 bases from V and 3 from J, leaving 15 bases between them. From germline, CDR1 is ENHRY and CDR2 SYGVKD. The CDR3 is 15 amino acids. The CDR3 protein is CAISDSGRSNQPQHF. In DNA, the CDR3 is TGTGCCATCAGCGATTCAGGGCGCTCCAATCAGCCCCAGCATTTT.

This clone was observed once. The chain recombines TRBV19 with TRBJ2-7; 7 bases are shared with TRBD1. Germline loops: CDR1 LNHDA, CDR2 SQIVND (reference sequence). Trimming cost V 9 bases and J 0 bases; bases outside gene matches: 17. This CDR3 comprises 17 residues. CDR3 sequence: CARTDRESGQRSYEQYF. The CDR3 DNA reads TGTGCCAGGACAGACAGGGAGTCGGGTCAGCGCTCCTACGAGCAGTACTTC. The full variable domain, completed using reference TRBV19 and TRBJ2-7, is DGGITQSPKYLFRKEGQNVTLSCEQNLNHDAMYWYRQDPGQGLRLIYYSQIVNDFQKGDIAEGYSVSREKKESFPLTVTSAQKNPTAFYLCARTDRESGQRSYEQYFGPGTRLTVT.